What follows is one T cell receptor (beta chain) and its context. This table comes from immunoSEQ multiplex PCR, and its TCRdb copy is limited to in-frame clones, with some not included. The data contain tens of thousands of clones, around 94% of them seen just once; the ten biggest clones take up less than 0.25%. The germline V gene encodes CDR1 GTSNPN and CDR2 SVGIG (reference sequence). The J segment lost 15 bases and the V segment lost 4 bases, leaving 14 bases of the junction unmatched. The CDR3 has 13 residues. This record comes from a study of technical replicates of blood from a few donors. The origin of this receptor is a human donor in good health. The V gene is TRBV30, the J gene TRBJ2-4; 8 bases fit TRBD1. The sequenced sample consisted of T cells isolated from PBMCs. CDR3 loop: CAWIPNKGQEGYF. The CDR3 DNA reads TGTGCCTGGATTCCGAATAAGGGACAGGAGGGGTACTTC.